What follows is one T cell receptor beta chain and its context. This sample was taken from a study of blood T cell repertoires in COVID-19. For the study at large: Researchers got acute and convalescent COVID-19 samples from the United States, Italy and Spain. Sources were T cells, B-cell-depleted T cells, or PBMCs; the material itself was cDNA or gDNA.

CDR1 is MNHNS and CDR2 is SASEGT in the germline V gene. Trimming at V came to 3 bases and at J to 4 bases, leaving 7 bases not matched to a gene. This CDR3 spans 16 amino acids. Patients at the Seattle site were enrolled during active infection and followed longitudinally. As processed by the authors: Estimation of nucleated cell counts relied on the amplification of reference gene primers. Assay: immunoSEQ multiplex PCR; the TCRdb copy retains only in-frame clones and omits some. D and trimming come from the DNA, and the V and J calls and clone size come from that table. In the table there are about 120,000 clones, approximately 85% of which are singletons.

The clonotype comes from a man under 40 with COVID-19, enrolled during active disease. Sequenced material: peripheral blood. The rearrangement uses TRBV6-1 and TRBJ2-5; 11 nucleotides match TRBD1. The chain's CDR3 is CASSDPGTGGAETQYF. In nucleotides, the CDR3 is TGTGCCAGCAGTGATCCCGGGACAGGGGGGGCAGAGACCCAGTACTTC.